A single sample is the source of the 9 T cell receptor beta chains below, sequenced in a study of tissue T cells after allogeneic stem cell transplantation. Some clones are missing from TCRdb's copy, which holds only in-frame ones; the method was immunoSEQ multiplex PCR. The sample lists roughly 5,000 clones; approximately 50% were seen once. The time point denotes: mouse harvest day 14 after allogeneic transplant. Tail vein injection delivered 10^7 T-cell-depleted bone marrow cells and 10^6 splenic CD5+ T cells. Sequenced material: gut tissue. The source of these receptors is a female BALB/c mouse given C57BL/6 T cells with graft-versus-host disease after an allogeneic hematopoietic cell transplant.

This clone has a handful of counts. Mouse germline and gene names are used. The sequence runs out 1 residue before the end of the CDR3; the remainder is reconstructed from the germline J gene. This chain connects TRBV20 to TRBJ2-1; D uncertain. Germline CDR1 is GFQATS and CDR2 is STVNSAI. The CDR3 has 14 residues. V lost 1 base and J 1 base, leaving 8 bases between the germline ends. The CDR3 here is CGARVSRNYAEQFF. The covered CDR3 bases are TGTGGTGCTAGGGTTTCCAGAAACTATGCTGAGCAGTTC.

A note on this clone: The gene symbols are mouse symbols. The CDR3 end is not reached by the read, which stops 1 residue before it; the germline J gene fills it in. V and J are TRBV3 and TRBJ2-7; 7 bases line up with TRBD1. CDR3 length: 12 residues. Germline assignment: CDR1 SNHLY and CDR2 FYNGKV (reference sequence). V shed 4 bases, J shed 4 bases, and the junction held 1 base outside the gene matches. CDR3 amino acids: CASSSGQYEQYF. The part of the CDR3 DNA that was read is TGTGCCAGCAGCTCGGGACAGTATGAACAGTAC.

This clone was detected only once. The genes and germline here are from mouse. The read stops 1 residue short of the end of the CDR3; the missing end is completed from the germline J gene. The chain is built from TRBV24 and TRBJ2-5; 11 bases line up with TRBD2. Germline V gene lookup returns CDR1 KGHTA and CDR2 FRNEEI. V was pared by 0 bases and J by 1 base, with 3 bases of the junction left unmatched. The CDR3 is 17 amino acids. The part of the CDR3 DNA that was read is TGTGCCAGCAGTCTGTATTCGGACTGGGGGGACCAAGACACCCAGTAC. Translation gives CASSLYSDWGDQDTQY. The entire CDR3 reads CASSLYSDWGDQDTQYF.

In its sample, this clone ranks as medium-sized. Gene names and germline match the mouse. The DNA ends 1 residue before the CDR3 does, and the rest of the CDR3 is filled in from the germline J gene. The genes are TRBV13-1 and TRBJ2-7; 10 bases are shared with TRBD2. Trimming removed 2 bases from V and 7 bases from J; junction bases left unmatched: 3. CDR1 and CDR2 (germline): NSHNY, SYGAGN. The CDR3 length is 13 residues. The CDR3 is CASSDWGGREQYF. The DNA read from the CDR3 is TGTGCCAGCAGTGACTGGGGGGGCAGGGAACAGTAC.

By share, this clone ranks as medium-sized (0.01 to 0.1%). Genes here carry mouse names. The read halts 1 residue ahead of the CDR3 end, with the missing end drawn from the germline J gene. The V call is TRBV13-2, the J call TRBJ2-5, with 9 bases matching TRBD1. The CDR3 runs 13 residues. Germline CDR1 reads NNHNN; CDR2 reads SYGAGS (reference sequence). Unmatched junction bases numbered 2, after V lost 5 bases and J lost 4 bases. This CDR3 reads CASGGQGEDTQYF. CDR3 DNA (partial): TGTGCCAGCGGGGGACAGGGAGAAGACACCCAGTAC.

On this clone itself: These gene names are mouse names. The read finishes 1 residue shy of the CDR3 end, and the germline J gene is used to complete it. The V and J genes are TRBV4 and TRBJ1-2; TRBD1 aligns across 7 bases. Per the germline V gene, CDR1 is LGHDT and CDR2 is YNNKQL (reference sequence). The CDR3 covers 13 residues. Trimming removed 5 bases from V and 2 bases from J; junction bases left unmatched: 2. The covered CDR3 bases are TGTGCCAGCAGCCTACAGGGGAACTCCGACTACACC. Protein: CASSLQGNSDYT. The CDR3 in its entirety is CASSLQGNSDYTF.

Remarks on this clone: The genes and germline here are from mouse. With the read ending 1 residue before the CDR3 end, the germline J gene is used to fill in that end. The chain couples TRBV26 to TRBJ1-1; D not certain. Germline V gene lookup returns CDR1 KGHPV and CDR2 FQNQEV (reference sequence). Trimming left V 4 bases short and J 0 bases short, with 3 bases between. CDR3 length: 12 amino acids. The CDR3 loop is CASSHKNTEVFF. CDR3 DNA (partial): TGTGCCAGCAGTCACAAGAACACAGAAGTCTTC. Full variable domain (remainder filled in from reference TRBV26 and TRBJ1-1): NSKVIQTPRYLVKGQGQKAKMRCIPEKGHPVVFWYQQNKNNEFKFLINFQNQEVLQQIDMTEKRFSAECPSNSPCSLEIQSSEAGDSALYLCASSHKNTEVFFGKGTRLTVV.

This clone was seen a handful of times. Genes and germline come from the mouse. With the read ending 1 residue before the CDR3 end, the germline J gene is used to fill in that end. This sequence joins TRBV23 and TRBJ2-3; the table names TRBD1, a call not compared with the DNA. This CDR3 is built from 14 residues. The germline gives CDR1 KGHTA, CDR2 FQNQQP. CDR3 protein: CSSSRTASAETLYF. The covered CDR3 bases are TGCTCCAGCAGCAGGACAGCTAGTGCAGAAACGCTGTAT.

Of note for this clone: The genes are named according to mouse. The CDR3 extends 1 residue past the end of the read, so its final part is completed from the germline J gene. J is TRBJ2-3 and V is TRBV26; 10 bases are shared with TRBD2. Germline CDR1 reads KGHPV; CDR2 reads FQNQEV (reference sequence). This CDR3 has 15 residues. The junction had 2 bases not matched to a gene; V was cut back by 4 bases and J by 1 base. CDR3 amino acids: CASSPGLGGAETLYF. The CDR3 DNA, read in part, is TGTGCCAGCAGTCCTGGACTGGGGGGTGCAGAAACGCTGTAT.